Listed here are 21 T cell receptor beta chains from one sample, sequenced in a study of T cell responses to AZD1222 COVID-19 vaccine. Produced via immunoSEQ multiplex PCR; TCRdb's table is partial and in-frame only. There are roughly 100,000 clones in the sample; around 76% occur only once, and 4.5% to 6% lies in the top ten. The specimen comprised peripheral blood, sampled on day 0 of AZD1222 vaccination. The receptors here all came from an adult in good health.

The rearrangement joins TRBV4-1 to TRBJ1-1; tentative D call: TRBD1 (5 bases). CDR1 and CDR2 from the germline V gene are MGHRA and YSYEKL. V lost 4 bases and J lost 3, with 12 bases in between. The CDR3 runs 14 residues. CDR3 loop: CASSPSWGDTEAFF. The CDR3 bases are TGCGCCAGCAGCCCGAGCTGGGGGGACACTGAAGCTTTCTTT.

The CDR3 here is CASSINRAPNTEAFF. The CDR3 DNA sequence: TGTGCCAGTAGTATTAATAGGGCCCCGAACACTGAAGCTTTCTTT. The V gene is TRBV19, the J gene TRBJ1-1, with D hard to call. Trimming pared 3 bases from V and 1 base from J, leaving 12 bases between. Germline CDR1 LNHDA, CDR2 SQIVND (reference sequence). The CDR3 loop spans 15 amino acids.

This chain joins TRBV7-2 and TRBJ1-2; 7 bases fit TRBD1. Trimming took 5 bases from V and 6 from J; bases not matched to a gene: 3. Germline values: CDR1 SGHTA, CDR2 FQGNSA. The CDR3 consists of 12 residues. The CDR3 coding sequence is TGTGCCAGCAGCGACAGGGTCCATGGCTACACCTTC. Protein sequence: CASSDRVHGYTF.

The gene calls are TRBV4-1 and TRBJ2-7; D is perhaps TRBD2 (5 bases). Germline values: CDR1 MGHRA, CDR2 YSYEKL. The CDR3 sequence is 18 residues long. V lost 0 bases and J 2 bases, leaving 20 bases between the germline ends. CDR3 DNA sequence: TGCGCCAGCAGCCAAGATTCGGGGTGGACGCAGCTCCCCTACGAGCAGTACTTC. This translates into CASSQDSGWTQLPYEQYF.

V and J are TRBV30 and TRBJ1-2; TRBD1 is a possible D gene (5 bases). Looked up from germline, CDR1 is GTSNPN and CDR2 is SVGIG (reference sequence). CDR3 length equals 10 residues. The CDR3 region has the DNA TGTGTCGGGGAAAGGGGAGGCTACACCTTC. Its translation: CVGERGGYTF.

V and J are TRBV7-9 and TRBJ1-2, with 8 positions matching TRBD1. This CDR3 is 16 amino acids long. J was trimmed by 0 bases and V by 7 bases; bases with no gene match: 10. Germline values: CDR1 SEHNR, CDR2 FQNEAQ (reference sequence). CDR3 sequence reads: CASTMTGALANYGYTF. CDR3 DNA: TGTGCCAGCACTATGACAGGGGCCCTAGCTAACTATGGCTACACCTTC. The whole variable domain, remainder taken from reference TRBV7-9 and TRBJ1-2, is DTGVSQNPRHKITKRGQNVTFRCDPISEHNRLYWYRQTLGQGPEFLTYFQNEAQLEKSRLLSDRFSAERPKGSFSTLEIQRTEQGDSAMYLCASTMTGALANYGYTFGSGTRLTVV.

This chain joins TRBV6-2 or TRBV6-3 and TRBJ2-1; 7 nucleotides line up with TRBD2. Germline assignment: CDR1 MNHEY and CDR2 SVGEGT. J was trimmed by 2 bases and V by 4 bases; bases with no gene match: 5. This CDR3 spans 15 amino acids. CDR3 DNA sequence: TGTGCCAGCAGTTGGGCCGGGGGGACCTACAATGAGCAGTTCTTC. Protein sequence: CASSWAGGTYNEQFF.

The rearrangement uses TRBV27 and TRBJ1-3; D ambiguous. Germline CDR1 is MNHEY and CDR2 is SMNVEV (reference sequence). This CDR3 has 15 amino acids. Trimming removed 0 bases from V and 2 bases from J, with 8 bases in between. The CDR3 protein is CASSLSYTAGNTIYF. CDR3 nucleotides: TGTGCCAGCAGTTTATCTTACACCGCTGGAAACACCATATATTTT.

This clone has just one count. J is TRBJ2-2 and V is TRBV5-1, with no clear D. Germline CDR1 is SGHRS and CDR2 is YFSETQ. This CDR3 has 13 residues. The ends were cut back, 1 base at V and 7 bases at J, with 8 bases in the middle. The CDR3 sequence: CASSLLGDGELFF. CDR3 in DNA: TGCGCCAGCAGCTTGCTAGGTGACGGGGAGCTGTTTTTT.

This clone came up a few times. This chain connects TRBV5-4 to TRBJ2-7; D remains unclear. The CDR3 runs 17 residues. Trimming removed 1 base from V and 0 bases from J, with 17 bases in between. The V gene's germline CDR1 is SGHNT and CDR2 YYREEE (reference sequence). CDR3 protein: CASSLSQTSRPSYEQYF. The CDR3 DNA reads TGTGCCAGCAGCTTGTCGCAGACAAGCCGCCCCTCCTACGAGCAGTACTTC.

The CDR3 protein is CASTAFQGPGEKLFF. The CDR3 DNA sequence: TGTGCCAGCACCGCCTTTCAGGGCCCAGGGGAAAAACTGTTTTTT. The chain recombines TRBV27 with TRBJ1-4; D is possibly TRBD1 (5 bases). The germline V gene has CDR1 MNHEY and CDR2 SMNVEV (reference sequence). Trimming pared 7 bases from V and 8 bases from J, leaving 20 bases between. The CDR3 runs 15 residues.

The rearrangement uses TRBV6-2 or TRBV6-3 and TRBJ2-3; the D gene is possibly TRBD2 (7 bases). The V end was cut by 0 bases, the J end by 7 bases, with 11 bases between. In germline, CDR1 is MNHEY, CDR2 SVGEGT. This CDR3 has 14 residues. The DNA of the CDR3 is TGTGCCAGCAGTTACTCCTACGGGGGGCATACGCAGTATTTT. It specifies CASSYSYGGHTQYF.

The J gene is TRBJ1-2, the V gene TRBV19; the D gene is possibly TRBD1 (5 bases). Germline V gives CDR1 LNHDA, CDR2 SQIVND (reference sequence). The germline V and J ends were trimmed by 9 bases and 8 bases, with 19 bases remaining between them. CDR3 length equals 13 residues. The CDR3 DNA reads TGTGCCAGCACTCAGGACAAAATGGGAGGCTACACCTTC. As protein: CASTQDKMGGYTF.

The rearrangement joins TRBV7-9 to TRBJ2-5; no reliable D call. Per germline, CDR1 SEHNR and CDR2 FQNEAQ (reference sequence). The CDR3 is made up of 16 amino acids. Between the trimmed V and J ends, which lost 5 bases and 1 base, there was a span of 17 bases. CDR3 bases: TGTGCCAGCAGCCCGAACTGGGGTGAGTTCCAAGAGACCCAGTACTTC. This codes for CASSPNWGEFQETQYF.

The V gene is TRBV2, the J gene TRBJ1-1; a possible D gene is TRBD1 (5 bases). Looked up from germline, CDR1 is SNHLY and CDR2 is FYNNEI. Trimming took 3 bases from V and 1 from J, leaving 6 bases between them. The length of the CDR3 is 13 residues. The CDR3 DNA follows: TGTGCCAGCAGTGAGCAGGGGAACACTGAAGCTTTCTTT. It encodes CASSEQGNTEAFF.

This sequence joins TRBV5-1 and TRBJ1-4; the match to TRBD1 covers 7 bases. The V gene end was trimmed by 1 base and the J gene end by 0 bases; junction bases not matched to a gene: 9. Germline loops: CDR1 SGHRS, CDR2 YFSETQ. This CDR3 region has 18 residues. The chain's CDR3 is CASSLYSIGTATNEKLFF. Here the CDR3 DNA reads TGCGCCAGCAGCTTGTATTCTATCGGGACAGCAACTAATGAAAAACTGTTTTTT.

This rearrangement joins TRBV1 to TRBJ1-1; the table's D call, TRBD1, was not checked against the DNA. TRBV1 is a pseudogene segment. The CDR3 runs to 18 residues. CDR3 nucleotides: TGCACCAGCAGCCAAGTAATTAACCGGGACAGGGGACAATACGAAGCTTTCTTT. Encoded protein: CTSSQVINRDRGQYEAFF.

The chain is built from TRBV11-1 and TRBJ2-2; 7 nucleotides align to TRBD1. The CDR3 spans 16 residues. V shed 7 bases and J 0 bases; nucleotides not matched to a gene: 8. The germline V gene encodes CDR1 SGHAT and CDR2 FQDESV (reference sequence). CDR3 coding DNA: TGTGCCAGCACCTTCCGAGGGACAGCGAACACCGGGGAGCTGTTTTTT. Residues: CASTFRGTANTGELFF.

V gene TRBV10-3 combines with J gene TRBJ1-1; TRBD1 matches at 7 bases. Germline V gene data show CDR1 as ENHRY and CDR2 as SYGVKD. V lost 10 bases, J lost 0 bases, and 14 bases stayed unmatched. The CDR3 consists of 16 residues. This CDR3 reads CATTHGGGELNTEAFF. The CDR3 DNA reads as TGTGCCACGACTCACGGAGGGGGCGAATTGAACACTGAAGCTTTCTTT.

The chain employs TRBV11-1 and TRBJ1-3; D may be TRBD1 (5 bases). Trimming removed 2 bases at V and 3 bases at J, with 14 bases between. The CDR3 is 16 residues long. Looked up from germline, CDR1 is SGHAT and CDR2 is FQDESV (reference sequence). The chain's CDR3 is CASSLNLDNYGNTIYF. CDR3 DNA: TGTGCCAGCAGCTTAAATTTGGACAACTATGGAAACACCATATATTTT.

V gene TRBV6-2 or TRBV6-3 combines with J gene TRBJ1-2; D remains ambiguous. CDR1 and CDR2 (germline): MNHEY, SVGEGT. V lost 2 bases and J 10 bases, leaving 8 bases between the germline ends. This CDR3 region has 11 residues. The CDR3 loop is CASSYPSDYTF. The CDR3, as DNA: TGTGCCAGCAGTTACCCGTCAGACTACACCTTC.